These T cell receptor beta chains were read from a single sample in a study of shared clonotypes between healthy human individuals. TCRdb keeps only in-frame clones here, not all; method: immunoSEQ multiplex PCR. The profile shows approximately 1.4 million clones, nearly 99% of them singletons. The sequenced sample was naive CD4+ T cells sorted from blood. The source of these receptors is a man younger than 40 in good health. The CDR3 runs from the conserved cysteine through the conserved F or W. A D gene is named only where the DNA matches it firmly. Size is stated for part of the rows, as once, few or many counts, or as a class when the clone is expanded.

clone size	J gene	CDR3 length	D gene	V gene	CDR3 DNA	CDR3 protein
.	TRBJ2-2	13	TRBD2	TRBV10-3	TGTGCCACAGGACTAGTCTCAGCCGGGGAGCTGTTTTTT	CATGLVSAGELFF
.	TRBJ1-5	14	.	TRBV7-8	TGTGCCAGCAGCGTCCGGGAGATCCATCAGCCCCAGCATTTT	CASSVREIHQPQHF
.	TRBJ2-6	14	.	TRBV9	TGTGCCAGCAGCGCCCTCTCTGGGGCCAACGTCCTGACTTTC	CASSALSGANVLTF
.	TRBJ2-1	18	TRBD1	TRBV9	TGTGCCAGCAGCCCTCGCCCACCAACAGGGGGCGGTAGGGATGAGCAGTTCTTC	CASSPRPPTGGGRDEQFF
.	TRBJ2-7	14	TRBD1	TRBV6-1	TGTGCCAGCAGCGCCGGGACAGGCCCTGTGAAGCAGTACTTC	CASSAGTGPVKQYF
.	TRBJ2-1	15	.	TRBV4-2	TGTGCCAGCAGCCAAGATCCGGGACCACTATCTGAGCAGTTCTTC	CASSQDPGPLSEQFF
.	TRBJ1-5	17	.	TRBV6-1	TGTGCCAGCAGTGAGGGGCCCGGGATAGGGAGGAATCAGCCCCAGCATTTT	CASSEGPGIGRNQPQHF
.	TRBJ2-7	14	TRBD1	TRBV9	TGTGCCAGCAGCGTAGGGACAGGCTACTACGAGCAGTACTTC	CASSVGTGYYEQYF
.	TRBJ1-2	15	.	TRBV18	TGTGCCAGCTCACCATTATCTGGGGGCGCGGATGGCTACACCTTC	CASSPLSGGADGYTF
.	TRBJ2-7	15	TRBD1	TRBV6-5	TGTGCCAGCAGTTGGGGGACAGGGAGAGACTACGAGCAGTACTTC	CASSWGTGRDYEQYF
.	TRBJ2-7	14	.	TRBV10-3	TGTGCCATCAGGTCCGGCCAGGGCTCCTACGAGCAGTACTTC	CAIRSGQGSYEQYF
.	TRBJ1-1	11	.	TRBV6-1	TGTGCCAGCAGTGAAGTTGGAAGAGCTTTCTTT	CASSEVGRAFF
.	TRBJ1-3	13	TRBD1	TRBV29-1	TGTAGCGTGGGCGACAGGGCGCCGCACACCATATATTTT	CSVGDRAPHTIYF
.	TRBJ2-5	15	.	TRBV7-2	TGTGCCAGCAGCTTAGGGGCTAGTTGGGAAGAGACCCAGTACTTC	CASSLGASWEETQYF
.	TRBJ2-7	14	.	TRBV30	TGTGCCTTGACTTCTCAGGACAGCTCCTACGAGCAGTACTTC	CALTSQDSSYEQYF
.	TRBJ2-1	17	.	TRBV7-8	TGTGCCAGCAGCTTAGCACGATCAGTCGACTCCTACAATGAGCAGTTCTTC	CASSLARSVDSYNEQFF
.	TRBJ2-2	15	TRBD2	TRBV2	TGTGCCAGCAGTAGCGGGAGGGCCGGAACCGGGGAGCTGTTTTTT	CASSSGRAGTGELFF
once	TRBJ2-3	20	TRBD2	TRBV23-1	TGCGCCAGCAGTCAAGGGCGACTAGCGGGAGGGCCGAGAAGCGCAGATACGCAGTATTTT	CASSQGRLAGGPRSADTQYF
.	TRBJ2-1	14	.	TRBV5-1	TGCGCCAGCAGCTCCGCCCTAGGGACAAATGAGCAGTTCTTC	CASSSALGTNEQFF
.	TRBJ2-3	16	.	TRBV4-3	TGCGCCAGCAGCCAAGATCTCGCGGGTTACACAGATACGCAGTATTTT	CASSQDLAGYTDTQYF
.	TRBJ2-3	15	.	TRBV10-1	TGCGCCAGCAGTGAGGGTAGGCTCCCCACAGATACGCAGTATTTT	CASSEGRLPTDTQYF
once	TRBJ1-1	15	TRBD1	TRBV27	TGTGCCAGCAGTTTCCTTGGACAGGGTGGTGCTGAAGCTTTCTTT	CASSFLGQGGAEAFF
.	TRBJ2-3	17	.	TRBV5-1	TGCGCCAGCAGCTTGGCCCCGGTAGCGGACCCCACAGATACGCAGTATTTT	CASSLAPVADPTDTQYF
.	TRBJ1-2	13	.	TRBV6-5	TGTGCCAGCAGCGCGGACGCCTACGGAGGCTACACCTTC	CASSADAYGGYTF
.	TRBJ1-5	14	.	TRBV28	TGTGCCAGCAGTTTATCGACGGGCAATCAGCCCCAGCATTTT	CASSLSTGNQPQHF
.	TRBJ2-3	17	.	TRBV19	TGTGCCAGTAGTATCTTCGCCACCCAGTTAAGCACAGATACGCAGTATTTT	CASSIFATQLSTDTQYF
.	TRBJ2-4	15	.	TRBV6-6	TGTGCCAGCAGTTACTTTCCCCGTCGGGAAAACATTCAGTACTTC	CASSYFPRRENIQYF
.	TRBJ2-7	12	.	TRBV15	TGTGCCACCAGCAGATCCTTAGGCGAGCAGTACTTC	CATSRSLGEQYF
.	TRBJ2-3	17	TRBD1	TRBV10-1	TGCGCCAGCAGTGAGTCCTACAGGGGGCTTGGCACAGATACGCAGTATTTT	CASSESYRGLGTDTQYF
.	TRBJ2-5	11	.	TRBV11-2	TGTGCCAGCAGCTTAGGCGAGACCCAGTACTTC	CASSLGETQYF
.	TRBJ1-2	13	.	TRBV19	TGTGCCAGTAGTATAGGGCAGGGCTATGGCTACACCTTC	CASSIGQGYGYTF
.	TRBJ1-1	13	.	TRBV28	TGTGCCAGCAGCAAAGGGCCCTCCACTGAAGCTTTCTTT	CASSKGPSTEAFF
.	TRBJ2-1	16	TRBD1	TRBV18	TGTGCCAGCTCACAGGGGGACAGCCGCTCCTACAATGAGCAGTTCTTC	CASSQGDSRSYNEQFF
.	TRBJ2-7	14	TRBD1	TRBV19	TGTGCCAGTAGTGTACGACAGGGCTCCTACGAGCAGTACTTC	CASSVRQGSYEQYF
.	TRBJ2-6	12	.	TRBV28	TGTGCCAGCAGCCCTGGGGCCAACGTCCTGACTTTC	CASSPGANVLTF
.	TRBJ2-5	14	TRBD1	TRBV18	TGTGCCAGCTCACCGGGACAGTTCCAAGAGACCCAGTACTTC	CASSPGQFQETQYF
.	TRBJ2-7	15	.	TRBV27	TGTGCCAGCAGCCGCCGGGATAAATTTACCTACGAGCAGTACTTC	CASSRRDKFTYEQYF
once	TRBJ2-5	15	.	TRBV14	TGTGCCAGCAGCCCCCAGAAGGAATTTCAAGAGACCCAGTACTTC	CASSPQKEFQETQYF
.	TRBJ2-5	17	TRBD2	TRBV9	TGTGCCAGCAGCGTATCAACGAGCGGGGGAGAGCAAGAGACCCAGTACTTC	CASSVSTSGGEQETQYF
.	TRBJ2-1	14	TRBD1	TRBV5-1	TGCGCCAGCAACATCATGGGACAGCCCAATGAGCAGTTCTTC	CASNIMGQPNEQFF
.	TRBJ2-5	13	.	TRBV2	TGTGCCAGCAGTGGTCAGGGGAGGGAGACCCAGTACTTC	CASSGQGRETQYF
.	TRBJ2-3	14	.	TRBV27	TGTGCCAGCAGTTTACTTGCCGGCACAGATACGCAGTATTTT	CASSLLAGTDTQYF
.	TRBJ2-2	16	.	TRBV18	TGTGCCAGCTCACCAAGATTCCCAGGGACCACCGGGGAGCTGTTTTTT	CASSPRFPGTTGELFF
.	TRBJ2-1	17	TRBD2	TRBV10-3	TGTGCCATCAGTTTTGCCCCACTAGCGGACCATGGTAATGAGCAGTTCTTC	CAISFAPLADHGNEQFF
.	TRBJ2-1	16	TRBD2	TRBV7-3	TGTGCCAGCAGCTCTAAACTAGCGGGAGCCTACAATGAGCAGTTCTTC	CASSSKLAGAYNEQFF
.	TRBJ2-1	13	.	TRBV2	TGTGCCAGCCGGGACCACGGGTCTGATGAGCAGTTCTTC	CASRDHGSDEQFF
.	TRBJ2-1	16	.	TRBV7-8	TGTGCCAGCAGCCTTTTTCGGCGGGGATCCTACAATGAGCAGTTCTTC	CASSLFRRGSYNEQFF
.	TRBJ2-1	15	.	TRBV11-2	TGTGCCAGCAGCTTCACCAAGAGCTCCTACAATGAGCAGTTCTTC	CASSFTKSSYNEQFF
.	TRBJ1-1	20	TRBD1	TRBV5-4	TGTGCCAGCAGCTTGGACGGGACAGGGGGCGTCGTCAATCCCCGAAGGTCGTTTTTCTTT	CASSLDGTGGVVNPRRSFFF
.	TRBJ2-7	14	TRBD2	TRBV7-2	TGTGCCAGCAGCTATGGCGGGGGCTCCTACGAGCAGTACTTC	CASSYGGGSYEQYF
.	TRBJ1-2	14	TRBD1	TRBV27	TGTGCCAGCAGTTGGGACAGAGGTAACTATGGCTACACCTTC	CASSWDRGNYGYTF
.	TRBJ1-5	14	TRBD1	TRBV6-1	TGTGCCAGCAGTGTAGGGACAGCAAATCAGCCCCAGCATTTT	CASSVGTANQPQHF